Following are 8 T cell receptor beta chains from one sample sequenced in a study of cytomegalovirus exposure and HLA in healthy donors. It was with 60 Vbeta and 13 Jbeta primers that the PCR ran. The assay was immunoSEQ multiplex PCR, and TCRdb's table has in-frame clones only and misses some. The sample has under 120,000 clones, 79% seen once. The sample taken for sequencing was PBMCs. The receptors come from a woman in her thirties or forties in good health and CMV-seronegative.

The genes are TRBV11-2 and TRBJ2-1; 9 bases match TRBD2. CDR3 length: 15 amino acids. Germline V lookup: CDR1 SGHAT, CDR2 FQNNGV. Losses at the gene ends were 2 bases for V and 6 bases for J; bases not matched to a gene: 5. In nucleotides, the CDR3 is TGTGCCAGCAGCTTACACAGGACTAGCGTCAATGAGCAGTTCTTC. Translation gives CASSLHRTSVNEQFF.

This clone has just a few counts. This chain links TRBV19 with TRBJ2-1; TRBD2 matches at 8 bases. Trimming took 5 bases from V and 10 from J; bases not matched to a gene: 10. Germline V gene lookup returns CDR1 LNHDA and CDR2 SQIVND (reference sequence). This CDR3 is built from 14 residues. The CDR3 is CASSPRLANFEQFF. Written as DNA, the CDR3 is TGTGCCAGTAGTCCCCGACTAGCGAACTTCGAGCAGTTCTTC.

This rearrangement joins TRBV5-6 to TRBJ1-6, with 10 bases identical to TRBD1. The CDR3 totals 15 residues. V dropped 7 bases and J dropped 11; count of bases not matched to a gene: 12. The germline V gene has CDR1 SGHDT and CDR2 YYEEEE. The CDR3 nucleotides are TGTGCCAGCGGACTCGGGACAGGGGTAAATGCACCCCTCCACTTT. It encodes CASGLGTGVNAPLHF.

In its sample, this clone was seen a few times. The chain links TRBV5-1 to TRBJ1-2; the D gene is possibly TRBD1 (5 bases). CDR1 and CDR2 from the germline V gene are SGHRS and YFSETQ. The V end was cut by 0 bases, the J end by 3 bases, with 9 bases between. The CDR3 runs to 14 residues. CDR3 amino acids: CASSLGGEDYGYTF. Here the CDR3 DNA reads TGCGCCAGCAGCTTGGGAGGGGAGGACTATGGCTACACCTTC.

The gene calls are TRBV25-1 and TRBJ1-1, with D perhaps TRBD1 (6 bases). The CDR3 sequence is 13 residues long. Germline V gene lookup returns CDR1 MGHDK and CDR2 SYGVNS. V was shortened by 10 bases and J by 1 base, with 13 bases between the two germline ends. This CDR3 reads CATRDNANTEAFF. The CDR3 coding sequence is TGTGCCACCAGGGACAACGCGAACACTGAAGCTTTCTTT.

CDR3 amino acids: CASSQDVAHPVGYRDYEQYF. CDR3 nucleotide sequence: TGCGCCAGCAGCCAAGATGTGGCCCACCCCGTGGGGTACAGGGACTACGAGCAGTACTTC. V and J are TRBV4-3 and TRBJ2-7; possibly TRBD1 for D (6 bases). V dropped 0 bases and J dropped 3 bases, with 27 bases sitting between them. Germline V gene lookup returns CDR1 LGHNA and CDR2 YSLEER. This CDR3 is built from 20 residues.

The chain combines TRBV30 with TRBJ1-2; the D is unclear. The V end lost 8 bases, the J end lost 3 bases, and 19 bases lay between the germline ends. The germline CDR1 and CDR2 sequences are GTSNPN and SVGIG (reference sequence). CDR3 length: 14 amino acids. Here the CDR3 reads CARTRGGKDYGYTF. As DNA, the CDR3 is TGTGCCCGCACCCGGGGAGGGAAGGACTATGGCTACACCTTC.

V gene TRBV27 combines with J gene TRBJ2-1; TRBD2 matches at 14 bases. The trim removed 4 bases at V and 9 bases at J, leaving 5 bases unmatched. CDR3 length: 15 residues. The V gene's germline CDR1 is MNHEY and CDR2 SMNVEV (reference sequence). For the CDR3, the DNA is TGTGCCAGCAGTTCCTGGACTAGCGGGAGGAGTGAGCAGTTCTTC. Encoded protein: CASSSWTSGRSEQFF.